The entry that follows covers one T cell receptor beta chain sequence. Stated treatment: preoperative locoregional IRX-2 cytokine immunotherapy. This entry is derived from a study of preoperative IRX-2 immunotherapy in early breast cancer. The repertoire was sequenced with immunoSEQ multiplex PCR; TCRdb's copy has only in-frame clones and lacks some. The table has roughly 40,000 clones, approximately 77% seen once. V was trimmed by 5 bases and J by 5 bases, leaving 12 bases between them. The length of the CDR3 is 14 residues. The germline CDR1 and CDR2 sequences are SGHNT and YENEEA. The clonotype comes from a human donor with breast cancer. Sequenced material: tumor tissue, taken after IRX-2 immunotherapy. The rearrangement links TRBV11-3 to TRBJ1-4, with D hard to call. CDR3 coding DNA: TGTGCCAGCAGCCCGGACGAGCGAAATGAAAAACTGTTTTTT. Its translation: CASSPDERNEKLFF.